This is a list of T cell receptor beta chains from one sample in a study of shared T cell receptors in the human thymus. Using immunoSEQ multiplex PCR, the repertoire was profiled, and TCRdb retains in-frame clones only, with some absent. Altogether hundreds of thousands of clones are present, roughly 85% being singletons, with the ten largest covering around 0.01%. The data also belong to a second study, concerning human thymus T cells.

The specimen sequenced was thymocytes. Receptors were obtained from a girl under three years old with a congenital heart defect. CDR3s leave out the opening cysteine and the closing phenylalanine or tryptophan. Fields, in order: J gene, CDR3 length, V gene, CDR3 protein.

TRBJ1-2 13 TRBV6-1 ASSEGQRYNYGYT
TRBJ2-3 14 TRBV11-2 ASSPQRSEITDTQY
TRBJ1-1 14 TRBV6-5 ASSYLAQGAGTEAF
TRBJ2-7 11 TRBV7-9 ASSLDRTYEQY
TRBJ1-2 11 TRBV5-4 ASSPVGGGGYT
TRBJ1-2 16 TRBV7-2 ASSLERQDRVGQGEYT
TRBJ1-2 13 TRBV14 ASSQLRGSHYGYT
TRBJ2-7 14 TRBV11-2 ASSLVRAGASYEQY
TRBJ1-2 15 TRBV7-9 ASSSRDSLQPLYGYT
TRBJ1-2 17 TRBV9 ASSVDVEREGDRGDGYT
TRBJ2-3 18 TRBV15 ATILGGLGGKGGGTDTQY
TRBJ1-5 14 TRBV4-1 ASSQDSDTLNQPQH
TRBJ1-1 15 TRBV7-2 ASSLERGRGGGTEAF
TRBJ2-3 13 TRBV11-1 ASSFQGAVTDTQY
TRBJ2-7 13 TRBV27 ASSFKRRSSYEQY
TRBJ2-5 13 TRBV5-4 ASSFVAGPPGTQY
TRBJ1-2 11 TRBV10-3 AISEQDFYGYT
TRBJ1-2 9 TRBV29-1 SVDSSYGYT
TRBJ1-2 11 TRBV5-1 ASRDGTQYGYT
TRBJ2-1 13 TRBV28 ASSPHDRAYNEQF
TRBJ2-7 10 TRBV6-5 ASSLFTYEQY
TRBJ2-7 12 TRBV5-1 ASSDRSFPYEQY
TRBJ2-7 10 TRBV7-8 ASSLVGHEQY
TRBJ1-6 17 TRBV4-1 ASSQDTPGQGFWDSPLH
TRBJ1-1 13 TRBV5-8 ASSEYQGADTEAF
TRBJ1-3 12 TRBV13 ASSFGDSGNTIY
TRBJ2-7 13 TRBV18 ASSLGTGAIYEQY
TRBJ1-2 13 TRBV27 ASSFEQPSVHGYT
TRBJ1-1 15 TRBV28 ASSFTGAVEPNTEAF
TRBJ1-2 14 TRBV7-3 ASSTSHRGPPDGYT
TRBJ2-6 18 TRBV5-1 ASSLGTGQFGDPGANVLT
TRBJ1-2 11 TRBV9 ASSVGRNYGYT
TRBJ1-2 13 TRBV4-2 ASSQDPGQDYGYT
TRBJ1-4 14 TRBV25-1 ASSPLLGLGNEKLF
TRBJ2-7 12 TRBV4-2 ASSQVGGSYEQY
TRBJ1-1 11 TRBV6-6 ASRSGTVTEAF
TRBJ1-5 10 TRBV10-3 AIREGRGPQH
TRBJ2-3 14 TRBV7-9 ASSCGQGTSTDTQY
TRBJ1-1 15 TRBV2 AVGLIMSWSGNTEAF
TRBJ1-5 17 TRBV18 ASSPDDPQGLGFNQPQH
TRBJ2-5 17 TRBV30 AWGIWRSPGGLKQETQY
TRBJ2-3 15 TRBV5-1 ASSPRRGNPSTDTQY
TRBJ1-1 13 TRBV18 ASSPAREWGTEAF
TRBJ2-5 11 TRBV6-5 ASSKRLQETQY
TRBJ2-5 12 TRBV19 ASSINTLRGTQY
TRBJ1-2 10 TRBV30 AWSVCQNGYT
TRBJ2-7 13 TRBV30 AWSAYWTGGCEQY
TRBJ2-1 15 TRBV5-1 ASSLEGSGGAGGEQF
TRBJ2-3 12 TRBV14 ASSQKALEDTQY
TRBJ1-1 12 TRBV14 ASSQAQGITEAF
TRBJ1-4 12 TRBV5-1 ASPTGKDNERLF
TRBJ1-1 13 TRBV5-4 ASSSVDRAWTEAF
TRBJ1-6 12 TRBV28 ASSFWGDNSPLH
TRBJ1-6 17 TRBV5-8 ASTGGTAWGMGKNSPLH
TRBJ2-5 13 TRBV27 ASSWGRLYQETQY
TRBJ2-3 14 TRBV7-6 ASSYWGRGHTDTQY
TRBJ2-7 11 TRBV27 ASRRSSSYEQY
TRBJ1-5 16 TRBV19 ASSIGKTGTLINQPQH
TRBJ2-4 15 TRBV14 ASSPGEATPAQNIQY
TRBJ1-2 11 TRBV19 ASSTLLDSGYT